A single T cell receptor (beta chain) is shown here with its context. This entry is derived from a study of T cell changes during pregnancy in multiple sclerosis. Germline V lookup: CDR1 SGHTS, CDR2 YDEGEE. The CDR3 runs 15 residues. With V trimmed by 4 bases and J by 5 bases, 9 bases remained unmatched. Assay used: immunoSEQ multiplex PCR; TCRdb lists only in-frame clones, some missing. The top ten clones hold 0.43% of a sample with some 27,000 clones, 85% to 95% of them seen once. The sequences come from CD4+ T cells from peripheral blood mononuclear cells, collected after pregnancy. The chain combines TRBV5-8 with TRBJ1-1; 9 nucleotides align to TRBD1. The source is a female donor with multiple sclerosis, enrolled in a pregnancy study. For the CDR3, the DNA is TGTGCCAGCAGCCACAGGGGGCACGGAGGAACTGAAGCTTTCTTT. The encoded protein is CASSHRGHGGTEAFF.